Following are 32 T cell receptor beta chains from one sample sequenced in a study of control samples from healthy donors and cancer patients. Clones were sequenced by immunoSEQ multiplex PCR, and TCRdb holds only the in-frame ones, with some missing. The sample includes around 150,000 clones, just under 95% of them seen just once. Sequenced: blood. The receptors here all came from a woman in her thirties or forties in good health.

This chain links TRBV20-1 with TRBJ1-1, with D hard to call. Trimming removed 3 bases at V and 4 bases at J, with 12 bases between. The CDR3 has 13 residues. Germline V lookup: CDR1 DFQATT, CDR2 SNEGSKA (reference sequence). Written as DNA, the CDR3 is TGCAGTGCTAGTGCGGGTATGGGCACTGAAGCTTTCTTT. Residues: CSASAGMGTEAFF.

This chain connects TRBV7-2 to TRBJ1-1, with TRBD1 as a possible D gene (6 bases). There are 14 residues in the CDR3. V lost 4 bases and J 1 base, leaving 10 bases between the germline ends. Germline V gene sequence: CDR1 SGHTA, CDR2 FQGNSA. The CDR3 DNA reads as TGTGCCAGCAGCTACTCGGGACAGAACACTGAAGCTTTCTTT. Its translation: CASSYSGQNTEAFF.

V gene TRBV2 combines with J gene TRBJ1-4; D is unclear. The germline V and J ends were trimmed by 7 bases and 7 bases, with 16 bases remaining between them. CDR3 length: 14 residues. Germline CDR1 is SNHLY and CDR2 is FYNNEI. The CDR3 DNA reads as TGTGCCAGCACAGTCGCAGGTAGAGGTGAAAAACTGTTTTTT. It yields the protein CASTVAGRGEKLFF.

V and J are TRBV7-9 and TRBJ1-2; tentative D call: TRBD1 (6 bases). This CDR3 contains 15 residues. Germline V gene lookup returns CDR1 SEHNR and CDR2 FQNEAQ (reference sequence). The V end was cut by 6 bases, the J end by 4 bases, with 18 bases between. Here the CDR3 reads CASSLGGWGIYGYTF. The CDR3 DNA reads as TGTGCCAGCAGTCTAGGGGGTTGGGGGATCTATGGCTACACCTTC.

V and J are TRBV7-8 and TRBJ2-2, with 7 positions matching TRBD1. CDR1 is SGHVS and CDR2 is FQNEAQ in the germline V gene. The CDR3 sequence is 16 residues long. Trimming at V came to 4 bases and at J to 1 base, leaving 6 bases not matched to a gene. Here the CDR3 reads CASSYQWTGNTGELFF. CDR3 in DNA: TGTGCCAGCAGCTACCAGTGGACAGGGAACACCGGGGAGCTGTTTTTT.

This clone has only one observation. This chain uses TRBV7-2 with TRBJ1-5; possible D gene TRBD1, 5 bases. Germline loops: CDR1 SGHTA, CDR2 FQGNSA. V was trimmed by 4 bases and J by 3 bases, leaving 10 bases between them. This CDR3 contains 14 residues. The CDR3 bases are TGTGCCAGCAGCTACGGGGCCTACAATCAGCCCCAGCATTTT. This sequence encodes CASSYGAYNQPQHF.

This chain links TRBV30 with TRBJ1-2, with unresolved D. The CDR3 extends over 14 amino acids. The V and J ends lost 4 bases and 2 bases respectively, with 14 bases between them. Germline CDR1 reads GTSNPN; CDR2 reads SVGIG (reference sequence). CDR3 residues: CAWTFWAENYGYTF. The CDR3 DNA follows: TGTGCCTGGACCTTCTGGGCGGAGAACTATGGCTACACCTTC.

The chain joins TRBV19 to TRBJ2-2; 7 bases are shared with TRBD2. The V gene's germline CDR1 is LNHDA and CDR2 SQIVND (reference sequence). The CDR3 runs to 18 residues. With 3 bases clipped from V and 0 bases from J, the junction kept 10 bases outside the gene matches. The chain's CDR3 is CASSMLVPRETNTGELFF. The CDR3 DNA reads TGTGCCAGTAGTATGCTCGTGCCGCGGGAGACGAACACCGGGGAGCTGTTTTTT. Using reference TRBV19 and TRBJ2-2 for the parts outside the CDR3, the full variable domain is DGGITQSPKYLFRKEGQNVTLSCEQNLNHDAMYWYRQDPGQGLRLIYYSQIVNDFQKGDIAEGYSVSREKKESFPLTVTSAQKNPTAFYLCASSMLVPRETNTGELFFGEGSRLTVL.

The chain's CDR3 is CASSLSRESYSNQPQHF. CDR3 coding DNA: TGTGCCAGCAGCTTGAGTCGAGAATCATATAGCAATCAGCCCCAGCATTTT. The V call is TRBV5-6, the J call TRBJ1-5; D call uncertain. This CDR3 is 17 amino acids long. Trimming took off 1 base at V and 0 bases at J, with 14 bases between the two ends. In germline, CDR1 is SGHDT, CDR2 YYEEEE.

The rearrangement links TRBV5-1 to TRBJ2-5, with TRBD1 matching 10 bases. The ends lost 0 bases at V and 5 bases at J; junction bases unmatched: 7. The germline gives CDR1 SGHRS, CDR2 YFSETQ. The CDR3 extends over 16 amino acids. The CDR3 DNA sequence: TGCGCCAGCAGCTTGGGGCTGGACAGGGGGTCTGAGACCCAGTACTTC. Protein: CASSLGLDRGSETQYF.

This chain connects TRBV10-3 to TRBJ1-2; TRBD1 aligns across 7 bases. Germline V lookup: CDR1 ENHRY, CDR2 SYGVKD. V dropped 0 bases and J dropped 0; count of bases not matched to a gene: 1. The CDR3 contains 15 residues. The CDR3 protein is CAISESDRPNYGYTF. The CDR3, as DNA: TGTGCCATCAGTGAGTCGGACAGGCCTAACTATGGCTACACCTTC.

The gene calls are TRBV3-1 (or the pseudogene TRBV3-2) and TRBJ2-7, with 11 positions matching TRBD2. V was clipped by 0 bases and J by 6 bases; unmatched bases: 25. Germline-derived CDR1 and CDR2 are LGHDT and YNNKEL (reference sequence). The CDR3 runs to 22 residues. In nucleotides, the CDR3 is TGTGCCAGCAGCCAAGATCACCAGTTAGAGGCTAGCGGGAGGAACCCCGCCCTCGAGCAGTACTTC. It yields the protein CASSQDHQLEASGRNPALEQYF.

The chain recombines TRBV19 with TRBJ2-3, with 9 bases that match TRBD1. Germline V gene lookup returns CDR1 LNHDA and CDR2 SQIVND (reference sequence). CDR3 length equals 15 residues. V gave up 4 bases and J gave up 4 bases; unmatched junction bases: 6. In DNA form, the CDR3 reads TGTGCCAGTAGTACCGGGACAGGGATCCCAGATACGCAGTATTTT. Its protein product is CASSTGTGIPDTQYF.

The chain has TRBV5-6 and TRBJ2-4; the D is unclear. The CDR3 spans 14 residues. Germline lookup yields CDR1 SGHDT and CDR2 YYEEEE. V lost 2 bases, J lost 4 bases, and 10 bases lay in between. For the CDR3, the DNA is TGTGCCAGCAGCTTTCGCAGATTGAAAAACATTCAGTACTTC. It is translated as CASSFRRLKNIQYF.

This chain uses TRBV19 with TRBJ1-5; D is unresolved. This CDR3 comprises 18 residues. V gave up 5 bases and J gave up 7 bases, with 27 bases separating them. CDR1 and CDR2 (germline): LNHDA, SQIVND (reference sequence). This CDR3 reads CASSVYPGRRLAEQPQHF. CDR3 DNA: TGTGCCAGTAGTGTCTACCCCGGGAGGCGCCTTGCAGAGCAGCCCCAGCATTTT.

V gene TRBV19 combines with J gene TRBJ1-1, with D perhaps TRBD1 (6 bases). Trimming took 7 bases from V and 2 from J, leaving 11 bases between them. This CDR3 contains 13 residues. Germline V gives CDR1 LNHDA, CDR2 SQIVND (reference sequence). The CDR3, as DNA: TGTGCCAGTATTCGGACAGAAAACACTGAAGCTTTCTTT. This gives the protein CASIRTENTEAFF.

V usage is TRBV5-4 and J usage is TRBJ1-3, with D unresolved. V was trimmed by 4 bases and J by 0 bases, leaving 11 bases between them. CDR1 is SGHNT, CDR2 YYREEE, per germline (reference sequence). The CDR3 runs to 15 residues. The CDR3 bases are TGTGCCAGCAGCACTGAGGACCGCTCTGGAAACACCATATATTTT. Translated: CASSTEDRSGNTIYF.

The chain carries TRBV7-9 and TRBJ1-1; D not certain. The V end was cut by 1 base, the J end by 5 bases, with 8 bases between. This CDR3 has 13 amino acids. In germline, CDR1 is SEHNR, CDR2 FQNEAQ (reference sequence). As DNA, the CDR3 is TGTGCCAGCAGCTTAGTTGTGGTGACTGAAGCTTTCTTT. As protein: CASSLVVVTEAFF.

This chain joins TRBV7-2 and TRBJ1-1; tentatively, D is TRBD1 (5 bases). Germline CDR1 reads SGHTA; CDR2 reads FQGNSA. Trimming left V 1 base short and J 5 bases short, with 17 bases between. The CDR3 is 16 residues long. The CDR3 sequence: CASSLDWGEIGTEAFF. CDR3 nucleotide sequence: TGTGCCAGCAGCTTAGACTGGGGGGAGATTGGAACTGAAGCTTTCTTT.

The table lists this clone with a count of one. This chain connects TRBV18 to TRBJ1-1, with 9 bases aligning to TRBD1. V shed 3 bases and J 2 bases; nucleotides not matched to a gene: 4. The CDR3 sequence is 15 residues long. Per germline, CDR1 KGHSH and CDR2 LQKENI. CDR3 region: CASSPGQGRNTEAFF. The CDR3 nucleotides are TGTGCCAGCTCACCGGGACAGGGCCGAAACACTGAAGCTTTCTTT.

The CDR3, as DNA: TGTGCCAGCAGCTTACGACAGGGGGGTGGTGAAAAACTGTTTTTT. It specifies CASSLRQGGGEKLFF. The chain employs TRBV5-5 and TRBJ1-4; 9 bases fit TRBD1. Germline CDR1 and CDR2: SGHKS and YYEKEE (reference sequence). This CDR3 comprises 15 residues. Unmatched junction bases numbered 6, after V lost 2 bases and J lost 7 bases.

The chain carries TRBV10-3 and TRBJ2-7; D gene unclear. V lost 0 bases to trimming and J lost 2 bases, with 17 bases between them. Germline loops: CDR1 ENHRY, CDR2 SYGVKD. This CDR3 is built from 17 residues. The CDR3 DNA reads TGTGCCATCAGTGAGTCGCATATGACTTCGATGGCCTACGAGCAGTACTTC. This codes for CAISESHMTSMAYEQYF.

The chain has TRBV4-2 and TRBJ1-1, with D possibly being TRBD1 (6 bases). V lost 2 bases, J lost 0 bases, and 16 bases lay in between. The CDR3 extends over 17 amino acids. CDR1 is LGHNA, CDR2 YNFKEQ, per germline. The CDR3, as DNA: TGTGCCAGCAGCCAATTCAGGGGTGCCCTCATGAACACTGAAGCTTTCTTT. Its protein is CASSQFRGALMNTEAFF.

The chain links TRBV4-3 to TRBJ2-5; D is unclear. V was shortened by 0 bases and J by 6 bases, with 17 bases between the two germline ends. The CDR3 loop spans 16 amino acids. Germline CDR1 and CDR2: LGHNA and YSLEER. The CDR3 DNA follows: TGCGCCAGCAGCCAAGAGGTGGGCCCCGCCAGGAAGACCCAGTACTTC. It specifies CASSQEVGPARKTQYF.

The gene calls are TRBV7-2 and TRBJ1-1, with 10 nucleotides matching TRBD1. With V trimmed by 5 bases and J by 4 bases, 4 bases remained unmatched. CDR3 length: 14 amino acids. Per the germline V gene, CDR1 is SGHTA and CDR2 is FQGNSA. CDR3 residues: CASSPDRGSTEAFF. CDR3 DNA: TGTGCCAGCAGCCCGGACAGGGGGAGCACTGAAGCTTTCTTT.

V and J are TRBV9 and TRBJ1-4; no firm D call. The CDR3 loop spans 15 amino acids. V was trimmed by 0 bases and J by 5 bases, leaving 11 bases between them. Germline V gene sequence: CDR1 SGDLS, CDR2 YYNGEE. The CDR3 region is CASSVAIRRNEKLFF. CDR3 DNA sequence: TGTGCCAGCAGCGTAGCGATACGGAGAAATGAAAAACTGTTTTTT.

The V gene is TRBV27, the J gene TRBJ2-3; D is perhaps TRBD1 (5 bases). The CDR3 consists of 21 residues. Trimming removed 4 bases from V and 1 base from J, with 30 bases in between. Germline CDR1 is MNHEY and CDR2 is SMNVEV (reference sequence). As DNA, the CDR3 is TGTGCCAGCAGTTATACCCCCGAATCGGACAATTTCACCTCGGGCACAGATACGCAGTATTTT. Its translation: CASSYTPESDNFTSGTDTQYF.

A single count supports this clone. The chain recombines TRBV6-5 with TRBJ1-4, with D hard to call. The CDR3 sequence is 13 residues long. The germline gives CDR1 MNHEY, CDR2 SVGAGI. V lost 6 bases, J lost 0 bases, and 5 bases lay in between. This CDR3 reads CASRPTTNEKLFF. For the CDR3, the DNA is TGTGCCAGCAGACCTACAACTAATGAAAAACTGTTTTTT.

This clone was counted a few times. The chain is built from TRBV19 and TRBJ1-2; D remains ambiguous. CDR3 size: 15 residues. Deletions cut 1 base from V and 8 bases from J, with 17 bases between. Germline values: CDR1 LNHDA, CDR2 SQIVND (reference sequence). This CDR3 reads CASSIGRNPPQGYTF. The CDR3 DNA follows: TGTGCCAGTAGTATAGGACGGAACCCACCTCAGGGCTACACCTTC. Variable domain in full (rest from reference TRBV19 and TRBJ1-2): DGGITQSPKYLFRKEGQNVTLSCEQNLNHDAMYWYRQDPGQGLRLIYYSQIVNDFQKGDIAEGYSVSREKKESFPLTVTSAQKNPTAFYLCASSIGRNPPQGYTFGSGTRLTVV.

This chain connects TRBV19 to TRBJ1-2, with 9 nucleotides matching TRBD1. The CDR3 has 17 amino acids. Germline V gene sequence: CDR1 LNHDA, CDR2 SQIVND (reference sequence). V dropped 3 bases and J dropped 3; count of bases not matched to a gene: 11. The CDR3 DNA sequence: TGTGCCAGTAGTATTGCGAGGGGACAGGGAAAGGACTATGGCTACACCTTC. The encoded protein is CASSIARGQGKDYGYTF.

The genes are TRBV10-3 and TRBJ1-1, with 8 bases identical to TRBD1. V gave up 6 bases and J gave up 7 bases; unmatched junction bases: 10. The CDR3 runs to 14 residues. Per the germline V gene, CDR1 is ENHRY and CDR2 is SYGVKD. The CDR3 loop reads CAISENPGTGEAFF. For the CDR3, the DNA is TGTGCCATCAGCGAGAACCCCGGGACAGGTGAAGCTTTCTTT.

This CDR3 reads CASSFRLAGNEQFF. The CDR3 DNA sequence: TGCGCCAGCAGCTTCAGGCTAGCGGGGAATGAGCAGTTCTTC. The chain couples TRBV5-1 to TRBJ2-1; TRBD2 agrees at 9 bases. Germline V gene sequence: CDR1 SGHRS, CDR2 YFSETQ. This CDR3 has 14 residues. V dropped 2 bases and J dropped 7; count of bases not matched to a gene: 4.